The T cell receptor beta chain under discussion was sequenced for a study of T cell changes during pregnancy in multiple sclerosis. CDR3 length: 16 residues. Germline V lookup: CDR1 MRHNA, CDR2 SNTAGT. J lost 0 bases, V lost 7 bases, and 9 bases had no gene match. Using immunoSEQ multiplex PCR, the repertoire was profiled, and TCRdb retains in-frame clones only, with some absent. This sample yields about 55,000 clones, of which about 90% are seen a single time; 0.58% belongs to the top ten. This TCR was recovered from a female donor with multiple sclerosis, enrolled in a pregnancy study. The V gene is TRBV6-4, the J gene TRBJ2-3, with 8 bases identical to TRBD1. Here the sequenced sample was CD4+ T cells from peripheral blood mononuclear cells, taken in the first trimester of pregnancy. CDR3 nucleotides: TGTGCCAGCACCTATCCTACAGGGGGTAGCACAGATACGCAGTATTTT. Protein: CASTYPTGGSTDTQYF.